Presented here are 5 T cell receptor beta chains from one specimen sequenced in a study of neurological immune-mediated disorders. TCRdb analysed the 5' RACE reads with MiXCR anew, one entry per CDR3 protein. This sample has over 65,000 distinct CDR3 sequences; 2% to 3% occur once, and the top ten carry more than 0.95%. Input material: PBMCs. These receptors were taken from a woman under 40 with multiple sclerosis.

This clonotype occurred many times. This rearrangement joins TRBV20-1 to TRBJ1-2, with 9 bases matching TRBD1. CDR3 length: 17 residues. The ends lost 0 bases at V and 2 bases at J; junction bases unmatched: 10. The germline CDR1 and CDR2 sequences are DFQATT and SNEGSKA (reference sequence). CDR3 amino acids: CSARDPLKGQGNYGYTF. The CDR3 nucleotides read TGCAGTGCTAGAGATCCGTTGAAGGGACAGGGAAACTATGGCTACACCTTC.

This clonotype was counted between two and nine times. This chain uses TRBV27 with TRBJ1-4; D possibly corresponds to TRBD1 (5 bases). CDR1 MNHEY and CDR2 SMNVEV come from the germline V gene (reference sequence). The CDR3 extends over 15 amino acids. V was cut by 3 bases and J by 0 bases, with 8 bases left in between. CDR3 bases: TGTGCCAGCAGTTTCCGGGGACCAACTAATGAAAAACTGTTTTTT. Amino acids: CASSFRGPTNEKLFF.

In this sample, this clonotype turned up many times. The genes are TRBV29-1 and TRBJ2-3; 7 bases align to TRBD2. CDR1 SQVTM and CDR2 ANQGSEA come from the germline V gene. This CDR3 has 14 residues. J was trimmed by 4 bases and V by 6 bases; bases with no gene match: 10. The CDR3 protein is CSVGGTTKADTQYF. The CDR3 DNA sequence: TGCAGCGTCGGGGGGACTACTAAGGCAGATACGCAGTATTTT.

This clonotype appeared many times. The chain employs TRBV20-1 and TRBJ1-1; D perhaps matches TRBD1 (6 bases). The CDR3 covers 13 residues. Per germline, CDR1 DFQATT and CDR2 SNEGSKA (reference sequence). Between the trimmed V and J ends, which lost 3 bases and 4 bases, there was a span of 12 bases. Here the CDR3 reads CSASGGPVTEAFF. For the CDR3, the DNA is TGCAGTGCTAGCGGGGGGCCTGTCACTGAAGCTTTCTTT.

In this sample, this clonotype turned up many times. This sequence joins TRBV24-1 and TRBJ1-3; TRBD1 aligns across 8 bases. CDR3 size: 15 residues. Germline V gene lookup returns CDR1 KGHDR and CDR2 SFDVKD. The V and J ends lost 4 bases and 2 bases, in that order; junction bases with no gene match: 3. The CDR3 reads CATSDGRGPGNTIYF. In DNA, the CDR3 is TGTGCCACCAGTGACGGCAGGGGGCCTGGAAACACCATATATTTT.